This T cell receptor beta chain was profiled in a study of T-cell reconstitution after alpha-beta-depleted transplantation in children. Study-wide results and caveats: In patients about two months after transplant, alpha-beta T cells reportedly arose from several hundred expanded graft clones. Newly made T cells mostly supplied T-cell counts and diversity one year after transplant. The origin of high day-60 TCRbeta diversity in some patients lay in surviving recipient T cells and thymic progenitors.

CDR3 size: 15 residues. Germline CDR1 is DFQATT and CDR2 is SNEGSKA (reference sequence). V shed 3 bases and J 4 bases; nucleotides not matched to a gene: 8. Preparation of the TCRbeta library involved a method that used unique molecular identifiers. TCRdb called the PCR reads again in MiXCR, with one record for every CDR3 protein. The table records 580,000 or so distinct CDR3 sequences, more than 20% of them present only once. This clonotype was counted many times. Its specificity is unknown. This chain joins TRBV20-1 and TRBJ1-5; 8 bases are shared with TRBD1. The sequence came from a boy less than two years old who had a stem cell transplant for acute myeloid leukemia, so the T cells may come from the graft donor. This specimen was PBMCs, mostly from graft donor cells, taken 360 days after TCRalphabeta/CD19-depleted stem cell transplant. The CDR3 DNA is TGCAGTGCTAGGTTTGACAGGGGTAGGAATCAGCCCCAGCATTTT. Encoded protein: CSARFDRGRNQPQHF.